The 8 T cell receptor beta chains given below trace back to one sample, sequenced in a study of early T cells in non-severe SARS-CoV-2 infection. TCRdb processed the 5' RACE reads anew with MiXCR; each CDR3 protein has one entry. The sample has under 100,000 distinct CDR3 sequences; approximately 11% are singletons. The sequenced sample was whole blood. Source of these receptors: an adult who was a healthcare worker with PCR-confirmed SARS-CoV-2 infection or an uninfected control (not recorded which).

As for this clonotype: An end of the junction differs from the germline gene, which may be a read error. This chain uses TRBV4-1 with TRBJ2-7, with TRBD1 matching over 8 bases. This CDR3 contains 17 residues. Germline CDR1 reads MGHRA; CDR2 reads YSYEKL. This chain's CDR3 is CASSQEPDRGLGYGQYF. As DNA, the CDR3 is TGCGCCAGCAGCCAAGAGCCAGACAGGGGTCTAGGGTACGGGCAGTACTTC.

This clonotype was counted at least ten times. The rearrangement joins TRBV6-2 or TRBV6-3 to TRBJ1-2, with D uncertain. The CDR3 totals 13 residues. Germline V gene data show CDR1 as MNHEY and CDR2 as SVGEGT. V lost 2 bases and J lost 2, with 6 bases in between. This chain's CDR3 is CASSYQENYGYTF. In DNA form, the CDR3 reads TGTGCCAGCAGTTACCAGGAGAACTATGGCTACACCTTC.

This clonotype was seen many times. J is TRBJ1-6 and V is TRBV3-1, with D uncertain. Germline V gene data show CDR1 as LGHDT and CDR2 as YNNKEL (reference sequence). The CDR3 is 13 amino acids. V dropped 3 bases and J dropped 8 bases, with 8 bases sitting between them. The CDR3 DNA reads as TGTGCCAGCAGCCAGGGAGGTGATTCACCCCTCCACTTT. Translated, it gives CASSQGGDSPLHF.

The chain carries TRBV6-6 and TRBJ1-2, with D unclear. Trimming cost V 0 bases and J 4 bases, with 15 bases left between them. The germline V gene has CDR1 MNHNY and CDR2 SVGAGI (reference sequence). This CDR3 is 16 amino acids long. CDR3 residues: CASSYSRAAVSYGYTF. CDR3 DNA sequence: TGTGCCAGCAGTTACTCGAGGGCAGCCGTGTCCTATGGCTACACCTTC.

This clonotype has only a few counts. The rearrangement links TRBV7-2 to TRBJ2-7; TRBD2 might be the D (5 bases). The CDR3 length is 13 residues. Germline V gene lookup returns CDR1 SGHTA and CDR2 FQGNSA. Trimming took 4 bases from V and 5 from J, leaving 12 bases between them. CDR3 DNA: TGTGCCAGCAGCTCCAATCGGGGAGACGAGCAGTACTTC. Translating gives CASSSNRGDEQYF.

This clonotype was seen at least ten times. The chain carries TRBV4-1 and TRBJ2-2; D is ambiguous. The V gene lost 0 bases and the J gene lost 8 bases, with 7 bases spanning the gap. The germline V gene encodes CDR1 MGHRA and CDR2 YSYEKL. The CDR3 runs to 13 residues. The CDR3 sequence is CASSQDPIGELFF. The DNA of the CDR3 is TGCGCCAGCAGCCAAGATCCGATTGGGGAGCTGTTTTTT.

This clonotype turned up a few times. CDR3 residues: CASSLTALAGPYEQYF. Here the CDR3 DNA reads TGTGCCAGCAGCCTGACCGCCCTCGCTGGCCCCTACGAGCAGTACTTC. The V gene is TRBV7-2, the J gene TRBJ2-7; D uncertain. The CDR3 loop spans 16 amino acids. The germline V and J ends were trimmed by 5 bases and 2 bases, with 19 bases remaining between them. The germline V gene encodes CDR1 SGHTA and CDR2 FQGNSA.

This clonotype was observed a few times. The chain recombines TRBV12-3 or TRBV12-4 with TRBJ1-1; D is unclear. The CDR3 spans 14 residues. Trimming took 2 bases from V and 0 from J, leaving 7 bases between them. CDR3 DNA sequence: TGTGCCAGCAGTTTAAACCAAATGAACACTGAAGCTTTCTTT. It codes for CASSLNQMNTEAFF.